Listed below are T cell receptor beta chains from one sample, sequenced in a study of post-analysis software for immune sequencing data. TCRdb used MiXCR to reprocess the PCR reads, holding one entry per CDR3 protein. The table has about 540,000 distinct CDR3 sequences, 30% to 40% seen once. What was sequenced was blood. Receptors were obtained from a girl under 18 with multiple sclerosis. Both conserved end residues are part of each CDR3. A D gene is named only where the DNA matches it firmly. Some rows mark clone size as missing; the rest say once, few, many or name a class of expanded clone.

>few|.|TRBV18|TRBJ2-5
CASSPNVVGTSEETQYF
TGTGCCAGCTCACCTAATGTCGTCGGGACCTCAGAGGAGACCCAGTACTTC
>.|.|TRBV18|TRBJ1-6
CASSPFAAVYNSPLHF
TGTGCCAGCTCACCGTTTGCGGCAGTCTATAATTCACCCCTCCACTTT
>few|.|TRBV13|TRBJ1-1
CASSVYRGPGNTEAFF
TGTGCCAGCAGCGTGTACCGGGGGCCGGGGAACACTGAAGCTTTCTTT
>.|TRBD2|TRBV5-1|TRBJ2-3
CASSWSSGGSTDTQYF
TGCGCCAGCAGCTGGTCTAGCGGGGGGAGCACAGATACGCAGTATTTT
>.|.|TRBV29-1|TRBJ2-2
CSVPGVRSGERFF
TGCAGCGTTCCAGGGGTACGATCCGGGGAGCGGTTTTTT
>.|.|TRBV20-1|TRBJ1-2
CSAPSWGGYTF
TGCAGTGCACCGAGTTGGGGTGGCTACACCTTC
>many|.|TRBV5-1|TRBJ2-3
CASSLQGATDTQYF
TGCGCCAGCAGCTTACAGGGAGCCACAGATACGCAGTATTTT
>many|TRBD1|TRBV6-5|TRBJ2-5
CASSSRTGPVETQYF
TGTGCCAGCAGTTCAAGGACAGGGCCGGTGGAGACCCAGTACTTC
>.|.|TRBV27|TRBJ1-1
CASSHRTGTWNTEAFF
TGTGCCAGCAGTCATCGTACCGGGACGTGGAACACTGAAGCTTTCTTT
>.|TRBD2|TRBV28|TRBJ2-1
CASISGGEYNEQFF
TGTGCCAGCATAAGCGGGGGGGAGTACAATGAGCAGTTCTTC
>few|.|TRBV7-2|TRBJ1-5
CASSLDGDSGPQHF
TGTGCCAGCAGCTTAGACGGGGATAGTGGGCCCCAGCATTTT
>few|.|TRBV10-3|TRBJ2-7
CAISVGGDRNYEQYF
TGTGCCATCAGCGTGGGAGGGGACAGAAACTACGAGCAGTACTTC
>few|.|TRBV5-1|TRBJ1-1
CASSLVGEAFF
TGCGCCAGCAGCTTGGTAGGTGAAGCTTTCTTT
>.|.|TRBV27|TRBJ1-2
CASKTGPRGYTF
TGTGCCAGCAAAACGGGACCCAGGGGCTACACCTTC
>.|.|TRBV20-1|TRBJ1-1
CSPLGAVNTEAFF
TGCAGTCCTCTCGGGGCGGTGAACACTGAAGCTTTCTTT
>few|TRBD1|TRBV6-5|TRBJ2-3
CASSLRYRGYADTQYF
TGTGCCAGCAGTTTACGGTACAGGGGGTATGCAGATACGCAGTATTTT
>.|.|TRBV21-1|TRBJ2-1
CASSKAGERGLAGYNEQFF
TGTGCCAGCAGCAAAGCCGGAGAACGGGGACTAGCGGGGTACAATGAGCAGTTCTTC
>.|TRBD1|TRBV29-1|TRBJ2-7
CSVRRVGSRGYEQYF
TGCAGCGTGCGCCGGGTGGGTAGCAGGGGGTACGAGCAGTACTTC
>few|.|TRBV9|TRBJ2-1
CASSPSPRVHNEQFF
TGTGCCAGCAGCCCCTCTCCCCGAGTCCACAATGAGCAGTTCTTC
>few|TRBD2|TRBV5-6|TRBJ2-7
CASSPQTSGGSYEQYF
TGTGCCAGCAGCCCCCAGACTAGCGGGGGGTCCTACGAGCAGTACTTC
>.|.|TRBV7-3|TRBJ2-5
CASSLTGHSQETQYF
TGTGCCAGCAGCTTGACCGGACACTCTCAAGAGACCCAGTACTTC
>.|.|TRBV29-1|TRBJ2-7
CSVDGDTSYKQYF
TGCAGCGTTGACGGAGACACCTCCTACAAGCAGTACTTC
>few|.|TRBV20-1|TRBJ2-4
CSASGGPEGGKNIQYF
TGCAGTGCTAGCGGGGGGCCCGAGGGAGGCAAAAACATTCAGTACTTC
>.|.|TRBV20-1|TRBJ1-2
CSAIPGRGNRYTF
TGCAGTGCTATACCGGGACGGGGTAATCGCTACACCTTC
>.|.|TRBV28|TRBJ1-2
CASIKDNDYGYTF
TGTGCCAGCATCAAAGACAACGACTATGGCTACACCTTC
>.|.|TRBV3-1|TRBJ1-2
CASSQEAGGYTF
TGCGCCAGCAGCCAAGAGGCCGGTGGCTACACCTTC
>few|.|TRBV4-1|TRBJ2-1
CASSRAGEQFF
TGCGCCAGCAGCCGAGCAGGTGAGCAGTTCTTC
>few|.|TRBV6-4|TRBJ2-1
CASSPLDYSSYNEQFF
TGTGCCAGCAGCCCACTAGACTATAGCTCCTACAATGAGCAGTTCTTC
>few|TRBD2|TRBV20-1|TRBJ2-1
CSAPGPSGGPREQFF
TGCAGTGCTCCAGGGCCTAGCGGGGGCCCAAGGGAGCAGTTCTTC
>.|TRBD1|TRBV10-3|TRBJ2-3
CAISEPGQGAGTDTQYF
TGTGCCATCAGTGAGCCGGGACAGGGGGCTGGGACAGATACGCAGTATTTT
>few|TRBD1|TRBV20-1|TRBJ1-5
CSAKGQADSNQPQHF
TGCAGTGCTAAGGGACAGGCAGATAGCAATCAGCCCCAGCATTTT
>.|.|TRBV3-1|TRBJ2-5
CASSYKAGRATQYF
TGTGCCAGCAGTTACAAGGCCGGTCGAGCGACCCAGTACTTC
>.|.|TRBV29-1|TRBJ2-3
CSVAGKDTQYF
TGCAGCGTTGCAGGGAAAGATACGCAGTATTTT
>.|TRBD2|TRBV4-1|TRBJ2-5
CASSQDQGAGFGETQNF
TGCGCCAGCAGCCAAGATCAGGGAGCGGGGTTTGGAGAGACCCAGAACTTC
>.|.|TRBV7-3|TRBJ2-1
CASSPNPRARLSSYNEQFF
TGTGCCAGCAGCCCCAACCCCCGGGCGCGGCTCAGCTCCTACAATGAGCAGTTCTTC
>once|TRBD2|TRBV9|TRBJ2-1
CASSVEGGGWNEQFF
TGTGCCAGCAGCGTAGAGGGCGGGGGGTGGAATGAGCAGTTCTTC
>few|TRBD2|TRBV25-1|TRBJ2-4
CASSVSSGEAKNIQYF
TGTGCCAGCAGTGTCTCTAGCGGGGAAGCCAAAAACATTCAGTACTTC
>.|TRBD1|TRBV13|TRBJ1-4
CASSLAGQGNEKLFF
TGTGCCAGCAGCCTGGCGGGACAGGGTAATGAAAAACTGTTTTTT
>.|TRBD1|TRBV20-1|TRBJ1-6
CSTERAGRTGGAGRNSPLHF
TGTAGTACAGAAAGAGCCGGCAGGACAGGGGGCGCGGGTCGTAATTCACCCCTCCACTTT
>.|.|TRBV11-1|TRBJ2-1
CASSLGGGGDEQFF
TGTGCCAGCAGCTTGGGCGGGGGCGGCGATGAGCAGTTCTTC
>few|.|TRBV4-2|TRBJ1-5
CASSHGKVPQPQHF
TGTGCCAGCAGCCACGGAAAGGTTCCTCAGCCCCAGCATTTT
>.|.|TRBV10-3|TRBJ2-3
CAIKEGETTDTQYF
TGTGCCATCAAGGAGGGGGAAACCACAGATACGCAGTATTTT
>few|TRBD1|TRBV7-9|TRBJ2-4
CASSSGQNLAKNIQYF
TGTGCCAGCAGCTCGGGACAGAACTTAGCCAAAAACATTCAGTACTTC
>few|TRBD2|TRBV20-1|TRBJ2-3
CSAVRLAGGSPDTQYF
TGCAGTGCTGTTAGACTAGCGGGGGGGTCCCCAGATACGCAGTATTTT
>few|.|TRBV11-3|TRBJ2-5
CASSSYPSSETQYF
TGTGCCAGCAGCTCGTACCCCTCGTCAGAGACCCAGTACTTC
>.|.|TRBV12-3/TRBV12-4|TRBJ2-5
CASSPDLQETQYF
TGTGCCAGCAGTCCGGACTTACAAGAGACCCAGTACTTC
>.|.|TRBV6-2/TRBV6-3|TRBJ1-5
CASSYSGGHQPQHF
TGTGCCAGCAGTTACTCCGGGGGACATCAGCCCCAGCATTTT
>.|.|TRBV2|TRBJ1-4
CASRGSNQKLFF
TGTGCCAGCAGGGGGAGTAATCAAAAACTGTTTTTT
>.|.|TRBV5-1|TRBJ1-2
CASSLVHIHSADGYTF
TGCGCCAGCAGCTTGGTTCACATTCATTCCGCAGATGGCTACACCTTC
>.|.|TRBV2|TRBJ2-7
CASSEGWARACEQYF
TGTGCCAGCAGTGAAGGCTGGGCCAGGGCCTGCGAGCAGTACTTC
>.|.|TRBV5-1|TRBJ1-4
CASSLRGADEKLFF
TGCGCCAGCAGCTTGCGGGGGGCGGATGAAAAACTGTTTTTT
>.|TRBD1|TRBV5-1|TRBJ2-3
CASSLGSTGGFTDTQYF
TGCGCCAGCAGCTTGGGTTCGACAGGGGGCTTCACAGATACGCAGTATTTT
>few|.|TRBV10-3|TRBJ1-2
CAIGDNYGYTF
TGTGCCATCGGGGATAACTATGGCTACACCTTC
>few|TRBD2|TRBV20-1|TRBJ2-3
CSASFRAGGPGDTQYF
TGCAGTGCTAGTTTTCGAGCGGGGGGGCCGGGAGATACGCAGTATTTT
>few|TRBD2|TRBV9|TRBJ2-5
CASSEQGGETQYF
TGTGCCAGCAGCGAGCAGGGAGGGGAGACCCAGTACTTC